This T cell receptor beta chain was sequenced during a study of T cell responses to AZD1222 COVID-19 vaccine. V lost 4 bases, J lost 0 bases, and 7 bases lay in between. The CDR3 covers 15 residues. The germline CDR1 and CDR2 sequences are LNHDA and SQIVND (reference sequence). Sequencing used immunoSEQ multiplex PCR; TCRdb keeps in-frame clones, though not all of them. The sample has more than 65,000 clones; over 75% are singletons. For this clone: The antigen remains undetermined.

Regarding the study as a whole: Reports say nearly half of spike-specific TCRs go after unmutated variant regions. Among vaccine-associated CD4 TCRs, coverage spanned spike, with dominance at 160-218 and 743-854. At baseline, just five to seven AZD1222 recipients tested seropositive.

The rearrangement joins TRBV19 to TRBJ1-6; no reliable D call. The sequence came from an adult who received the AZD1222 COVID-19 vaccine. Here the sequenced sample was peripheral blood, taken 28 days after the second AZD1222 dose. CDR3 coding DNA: TGTGCCAGTAGTACCATGAGCTCCTATAATTCACCCCTCCACTTT. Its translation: CASSTMSSYNSPLHF.